The rows below give T cell receptor beta chains drawn from one sample of a study of naive and memory T cell subsets. TCRdb ran MiXCR on the UMI-ligation and nested PCR reads and lists one entry per CDR3 protein. The sample holds 95,000 to 150,000 distinct CDR3 sequences, 35% to 40% seen once. Sequencing was performed on central memory CD4+ T cells from blood. These receptors were collected from a human donor in good health. Each CDR3 is given with its conserved first and last residue. D genes are given only for firm matches. Rows may omit the clone size; those that give it use once, few, many or a size class.

D gene,clone size,V gene,J gene,CDR3 DNA,CDR3 protein
.,.,TRBV6-6,TRBJ1-1,TGTGCCAGTTGGAACACTGAAGCTTTCTTT,CASWNTEAFF
.,once,TRBV19,TRBJ2-7,TGTGCCAGTAGTAACCCCGACACCTACGAGCAGTACTTC,CASSNPDTYEQYF
TRBD1,once,TRBV6-1,TRBJ2-1,TGTGCCAGCAGTCACAGAACAGGGGTCAATGAGCAGTTCTTC,CASSHRTGVNEQFF
.,many,TRBV3-1,TRBJ1-5,TGTGCCAGCAGCCTTGGACGGCAGAATCAGCCCCAGCATTTT,CASSLGRQNQPQHF
TRBD1,.,TRBV7-2,TRBJ1-4,TGTGCCAGCAGACAGTCCAGGGGGGCTAATGAAAAACTGTTTTTT,CASRQSRGANEKLFF
.,few,TRBV28,TRBJ2-7,TGTGCCAGCAGTTTATTCGGAAGCCCAGTCTACGAGCAGTACTTC,CASSLFGSPVYEQYF
.,many,TRBV7-2,TRBJ1-2,TGTGCCAGCAGCTTAGTGGCGTCAGGGACAACCTATGGCTACACCTTC,CASSLVASGTTYGYTF
TRBD1,few,TRBV5-1,TRBJ2-3,TGCGCCAGCAGCGTGGGACAGGGCTTTACGATTGATACGCAGTATTTT,CASSVGQGFTIDTQYF
.,.,TRBV12-3/TRBV12-4,TRBJ2-5,TGTGCCAGCTGTCTGGGGCGGGAGACCCAGTACTTC,CASCLGRETQYF
TRBD1,.,TRBV29-1,TRBJ2-3,TGCAGCGTTGCGGGACAGTACACAGATACGCAGTATTTT,CSVAGQYTDTQYF
TRBD1,.,TRBV5-1,TRBJ2-5,TGCGCCAGCAGCTACTGGACAGGGATAAAGACCCAGTACTTC,CASSYWTGIKTQYF
.,few,TRBV18,TRBJ1-3,TGTGCCAGCTCATTCACAGACCGGATAAGCTCTGGAAACACCATATATTTT,CASSFTDRISSGNTIYF
.,.,TRBV7-3,TRBJ2-1,TGTGCCAGCAGCCCCCAGGGGGGAGAGCAGTTCTTC,CASSPQGGEQFF
.,.,TRBV20-1,TRBJ1-1,TGCAGCCCAGCTGAGGGAAGTTTGAACACTGAAGCTTTCTTT,CSPAEGSLNTEAFF
.,.,TRBV5-1,TRBJ1-1,TGCGCCAGCAGCTTGTCCGGGACGCACACTGAAGCTTTCTTT,CASSLSGTHTEAFF
.,.,TRBV6-2/TRBV6-3,TRBJ2-5,TGTGCCAGCAGTTTAACCCCCGCGTACCAAGAGACCCAGTACTTC,CASSLTPAYQETQYF
.,.,TRBV6-1,TRBJ1-2,TGTGCCTATGACACGAGAGCTTATGGCTACACCTTC,CAYDTRAYGYTF
TRBD2,.,TRBV7-2,TRBJ2-3,TGTGCCAGCAGCCCCCGACTAGCGGGAGGTTCAGATACGCAGTATTTT,CASSPRLAGGSDTQYF
.,few,TRBV29-1,TRBJ2-1,TGCATCCCGGTGGCTACCCCCTCGACCTACAATGAGCAGTTCTTC,CIPVATPSTYNEQFF
.,few,TRBV29-1,TRBJ1-5,TGCAGCGTTGCGGAGGGCGCTCAGCCCCAGCATTTT,CSVAEGAQPQHF
.,.,TRBV15,TRBJ2-2,TGTGCCACCAGCAGAGAGGGAACTCGACAGGAGCTGTTTTTT,CATSREGTRQELFF
TRBD1,few,TRBV18,TRBJ2-3,TGTGCCAGCTCACCGCGTGGACAGGGTGGGACAGATACGCAGTATTTT,CASSPRGQGGTDTQYF
TRBD1,many,TRBV19,TRBJ1-2,TGTGCCAGTAGTAACCCCCGGGACAGTGTTTATGGCTACACCTTC,CASSNPRDSVYGYTF
.,.,TRBV20-1,TRBJ2-5,TGCAGTGCTAGCTCTGGGGGGTTTCAAGAGACCCAGTACTTC,CSASSGGFQETQYF
TRBD2,.,TRBV6-5,TRBJ2-7,TGTGCCAGCAGTTACGGGCTAGCGGGAGTAACCGAGCAGTACTTC,CASSYGLAGVTEQYF
.,few,TRBV29-1,TRBJ2-7,TGCAGCGTTCGAGCCTGGGCAGACTCCTACGAGCAGTACTTC,CSVRAWADSYEQYF
TRBD2,many,TRBV7-2,TRBJ2-7,TGTGCCAGCAGCCTAACTAGCGGGAGTTTCGAGCAGTACTTC,CASSLTSGSFEQYF
TRBD2,few,TRBV29-1,TRBJ2-7,TGCAGCGTTAGTGAGTATAGCGGGTTCAGTGGGTACGAGCAGTACTTC,CSVSEYSGFSGYEQYF
.,.,TRBV6-2/TRBV6-3,TRBJ1-5,TGTGCCAGCAGTTACTCGATAGCAGCGGACCATCAGCCCCAGCATTTT,CASSYSIAADHQPQHF
.,few,TRBV20-1,TRBJ2-1,TGCAGTGCCATGAACCGACTCCCCGCCTACAATGAGCAGTTCTTC,CSAMNRLPAYNEQFF
.,.,TRBV18,TRBJ2-1,TGTGCCAGCTCACCTATGCCAGGGGACAATGAGCAGTTCTTC,CASSPMPGDNEQFF
TRBD1,.,TRBV20-1,TRBJ1-1,TGCAGTGCTAGCCGTTCCGGGACAGGTCTGAACACTGAAGCTTTCTTT,CSASRSGTGLNTEAFF
TRBD2,.,TRBV18,TRBJ2-7,TGTGCCAGCTCACCACCGGTGGTAGCGGGAGTTTACGAGCAGTACTTC,CASSPPVVAGVYEQYF
.,.,TRBV4-2,TRBJ2-1,TGTGCCAGCAGCCGTTCGACCATACTAGAAGACAATGAGCAGTTCTTC,CASSRSTILEDNEQFF
TRBD2,.,TRBV2,TRBJ2-2,TGTGCCAGCAGTGAAGTTCGACTAGCGGGAGGGAACACCGGGGAGCTGTTTTTT,CASSEVRLAGGNTGELFF
TRBD1,once,TRBV6-1,TRBJ1-4,TGTGCCAGCAGTGAGACAGGGGCTTATGAAAAACTGTTTTTT,CASSETGAYEKLFF
.,.,TRBV9,TRBJ2-3,TGTGCCAGCGGAACGGTGACAGATACGCAGTATTTT,CASGTVTDTQYF
.,few,TRBV4-3,TRBJ2-1,TGCGCCAGCAGTCGGACCCAGAGCAATGAGCAGTTCTTC,CASSRTQSNEQFF
.,few,TRBV7-9,TRBJ2-3,TGTGCCAGCAGCTTCTCCAGCCCCACAGATACGCAGTATTTT,CASSFSSPTDTQYF
.,few,TRBV29-1,TRBJ1-2,TGCAGCGTTGAAGATCTGTCCAGGGGCGGCTACACCTTC,CSVEDLSRGGYTF
.,.,TRBV5-1,TRBJ1-1,TGCGCCAGCAGCCGCAAGGGACTGGCTAGACAGAGGGACACTGAAGCTTTCTTT,CASSRKGLARQRDTEAFF
.,.,TRBV3-1,TRBJ2-2,TGTGCCAGCAGCTGGAAAGCGACCGGGGAGCTGTTTTTT,CASSWKATGELFF
.,.,TRBV5-1,TRBJ1-6,TGCGCCAGCAGCTTGGGGGGGGCGAATTCACCCCTCCACTTT,CASSLGGANSPLHF
.,many,TRBV6-2/TRBV6-3,TRBJ2-7,TGTGCCAGCAGGCTGAGCTCCTACGAGCAGTACTTC,CASRLSSYEQYF
TRBD2,.,TRBV20-1,TRBJ2-7,TGCAGTGCTAGAGATTTGAAGGAGGGGAGGGCCGCCGAGCAGTACTTC,CSARDLKEGRAAEQYF
.,.,TRBV12-3/TRBV12-4,TRBJ1-1,TGTGCCAGCAGGAAAAAAGGGGCGAGCACTGAAGCTTTCTTT,CASRKKGASTEAFF
.,.,TRBV5-1,TRBJ1-3,TGCGCCAGCAGCTTGGTATCTGGGGGCGGAAACACCATATATTTT,CASSLVSGGGNTIYF
TRBD2,.,TRBV7-9,TRBJ2-5,TGTGCCAGCAGCACCGAAGCGGGGCACAGGGAGACCCAGTACTTC,CASSTEAGHRETQYF
.,few,TRBV3-1,TRBJ1-1,TGTGCCAGCAGACCCCGGATGGACACTGAAGCTTTCTTT,CASRPRMDTEAFF
.,.,TRBV7-3,TRBJ2-2,TGTGCCAGCAGCGCCAACGGGGTTTACGGCGGGGAGCTGTTTTTT,CASSANGVYGGELFF
TRBD1,.,TRBV29-1,TRBJ2-1,TGCAGCGTTGATAGGACCAGGGGGCGGAGTGAGCAGTTCTTC,CSVDRTRGRSEQFF
.,.,TRBV20-1,TRBJ1-6,TGCAGTGCTAGAGATTCAACCGGGATAAGCTCCTATAATTCACCCCTCCACTTT,CSARDSTGISSYNSPLHF
.,.,TRBV29-1,TRBJ1-1,TGCAGCGCCCGAGCCGGGGGAAACACTGAAGCTTTCTTT,CSARAGGNTEAFF